The T cell receptor beta chain under discussion was sequenced for a study of identical twins. Study-wide findings and caveats: There were fewer insertions in abundant cord blood beta clonotypes, but memory repertoires showed no such pattern. Because invariant MAIT and iNKT cells could be present, zero-insertion analyses could be partly confounded.

Trimming cost V 0 bases and J 2 bases; bases outside gene matches: 9. CDR1 is DFQATT and CDR2 is SNEGSKA in the germline V gene (reference sequence). The CDR3 is made up of 16 amino acids. TCRdb re-analysed the 5' RACE reads in MiXCR, keeping a single row per CDR3 protein. The sample comprises about 530,000 distinct CDR3 sequences, 12% to 15% of which are singletons, and roughly 0.44% rests with the top ten. This clonotype was detected a few times. Its antigen is unidentified. A further study also used this sample, focusing on yellow fever vaccine responses in identical twins. From that report: Twins reportedly appeared to share part of their vaccine T cell response while keeping part individual.

This chain links TRBV20-1 with TRBJ2-5; 7 positions match TRBD1. Sample: CD4+ T cells sorted from blood. This receptor was taken from a woman aged 18-29 years in good health. The CDR3 DNA is TGCAGTGCTAGAGATTTCTTGGGACAGCTGCAAGAGACCCAGTACTTC. As protein: CSARDFLGQLQETQYF.